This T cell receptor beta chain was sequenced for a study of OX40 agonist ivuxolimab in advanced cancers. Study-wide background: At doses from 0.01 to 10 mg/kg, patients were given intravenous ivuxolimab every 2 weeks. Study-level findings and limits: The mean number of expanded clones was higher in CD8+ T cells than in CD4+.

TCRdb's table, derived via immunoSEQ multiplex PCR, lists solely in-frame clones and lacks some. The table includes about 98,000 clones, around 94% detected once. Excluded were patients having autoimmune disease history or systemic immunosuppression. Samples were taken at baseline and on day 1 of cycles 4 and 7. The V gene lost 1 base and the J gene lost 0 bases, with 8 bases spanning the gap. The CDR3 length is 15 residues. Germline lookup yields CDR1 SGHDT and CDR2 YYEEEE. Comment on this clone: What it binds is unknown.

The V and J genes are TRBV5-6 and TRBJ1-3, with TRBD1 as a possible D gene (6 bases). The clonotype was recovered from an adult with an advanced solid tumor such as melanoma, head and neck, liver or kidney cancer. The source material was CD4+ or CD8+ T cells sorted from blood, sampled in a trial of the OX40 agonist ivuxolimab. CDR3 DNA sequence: TGTGCCAGCAGCTTGTCAGGGGCCTCTGGAAACACCATATATTTT. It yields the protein CASSLSGASGNTIYF. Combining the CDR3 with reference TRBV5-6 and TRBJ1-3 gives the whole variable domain DAGVTQSPTHLIKTRGQQVTLRCSPKSGHDTVSWYQQALGQGPQFIFQYYEEEERQRGNFPDRFSGHQFPNYSSELNVNALLLGDSALYLCASSLSGASGNTIYFGEGSWLTVV.